This T cell receptor (beta chain) originates from a study of somatic mutations in cytotoxic T cells in rheumatoid arthritis. Trimming took 8 bases from V and 4 from J, leaving 12 bases between them. CDR3 length: 13 amino acids. Looked up from germline, CDR1 is MNHNS and CDR2 is SASEGT. Sequencing used immunoSEQ multiplex PCR; TCRdb keeps in-frame clones, though not all of them. The data contain about 8,200 clones, 65% to 75% of them singletons. The sample consisted of CD8+ T cells sorted from blood. The TCR originated in an adult with rheumatoid arthritis. The chain uses TRBV6-1 and TRBJ2-1, with D possibly matching TRBD1 (6 bases). The CDR3 spells CASDRTEYNEQFF. The CDR3 DNA sequence: TGTGCCAGCGATAGGACAGAGTACAATGAGCAGTTCTTC.